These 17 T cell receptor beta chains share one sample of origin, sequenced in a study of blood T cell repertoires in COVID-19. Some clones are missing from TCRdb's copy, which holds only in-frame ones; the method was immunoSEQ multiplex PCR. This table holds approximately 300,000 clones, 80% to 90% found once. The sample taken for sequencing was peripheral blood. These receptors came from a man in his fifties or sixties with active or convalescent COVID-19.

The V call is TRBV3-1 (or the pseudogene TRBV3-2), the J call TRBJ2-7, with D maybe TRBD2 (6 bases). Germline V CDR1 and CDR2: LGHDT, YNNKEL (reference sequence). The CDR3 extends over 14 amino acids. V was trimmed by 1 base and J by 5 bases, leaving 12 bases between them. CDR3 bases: TGTGCCAGCAGCCAAGGGGGGGTCGGCCACGAGCAGTACTTC. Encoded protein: CASSQGGVGHEQYF.

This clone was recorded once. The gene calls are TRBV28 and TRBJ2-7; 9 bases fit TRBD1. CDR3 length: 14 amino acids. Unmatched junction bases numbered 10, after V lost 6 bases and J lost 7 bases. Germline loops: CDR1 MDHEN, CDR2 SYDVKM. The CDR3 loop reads CASRETLGTGEQYF. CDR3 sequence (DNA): TGTGCCAGCAGGGAAACATTAGGGACAGGGGAGCAGTACTTC.

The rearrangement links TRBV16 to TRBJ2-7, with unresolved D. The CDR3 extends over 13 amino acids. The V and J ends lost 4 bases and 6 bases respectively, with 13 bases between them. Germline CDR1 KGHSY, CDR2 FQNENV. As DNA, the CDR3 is TGTGCCAGCAGCCCCGAGTTAAGCGCCGAGCAGTACTTC. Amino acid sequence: CASSPELSAEQYF.

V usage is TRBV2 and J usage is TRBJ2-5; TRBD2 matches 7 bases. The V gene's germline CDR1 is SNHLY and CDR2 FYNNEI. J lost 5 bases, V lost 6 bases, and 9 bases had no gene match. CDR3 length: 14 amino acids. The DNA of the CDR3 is TGTGCCAGCAGGACGGGAGGTTGGACGGAGACCCAGTACTTC. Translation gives CASRTGGWTETQYF.

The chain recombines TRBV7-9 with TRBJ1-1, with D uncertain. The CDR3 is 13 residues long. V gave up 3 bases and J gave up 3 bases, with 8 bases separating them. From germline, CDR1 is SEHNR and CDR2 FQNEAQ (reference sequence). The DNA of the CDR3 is TGTGCCAGCAGCTTTGAGGAGGACACTGAAGCTTTCTTT. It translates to CASSFEEDTEAFF.

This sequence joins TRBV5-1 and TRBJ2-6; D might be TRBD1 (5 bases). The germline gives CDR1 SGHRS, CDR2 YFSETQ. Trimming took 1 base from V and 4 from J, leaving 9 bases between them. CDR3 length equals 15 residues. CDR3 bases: TGCGCCAGCAGCTTGACAGGATCAGGGGCCAACGTCCTGACTTTC. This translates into CASSLTGSGANVLTF.

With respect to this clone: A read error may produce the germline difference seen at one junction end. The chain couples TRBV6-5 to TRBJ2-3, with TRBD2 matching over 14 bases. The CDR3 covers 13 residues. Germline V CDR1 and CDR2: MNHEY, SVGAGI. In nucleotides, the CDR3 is TGTGCCAGCAGGACTAGCGGGGGGGCGGGGATCAATTTT. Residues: CASRTSGGAGINF.

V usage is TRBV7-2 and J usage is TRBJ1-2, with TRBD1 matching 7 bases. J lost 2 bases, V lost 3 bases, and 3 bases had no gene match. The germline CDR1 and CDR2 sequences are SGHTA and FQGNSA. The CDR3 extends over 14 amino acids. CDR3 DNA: TGTGCCAGCAGCTTGATGGGACAGAACTATGGCTACACCTTC. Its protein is CASSLMGQNYGYTF.

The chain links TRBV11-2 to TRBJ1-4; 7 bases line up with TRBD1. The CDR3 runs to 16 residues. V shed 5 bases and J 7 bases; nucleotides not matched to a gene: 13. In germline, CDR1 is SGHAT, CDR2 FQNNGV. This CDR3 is CASSPLDRTSGEKLFF. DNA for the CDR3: TGTGCCAGCAGCCCCCTGGACAGGACCAGCGGTGAAAAACTGTTTTTT.

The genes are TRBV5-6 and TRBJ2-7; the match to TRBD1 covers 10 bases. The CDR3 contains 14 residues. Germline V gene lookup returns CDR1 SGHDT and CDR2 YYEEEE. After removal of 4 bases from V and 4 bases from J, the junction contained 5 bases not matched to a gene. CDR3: CASSHRDRGYEQYF. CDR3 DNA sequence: TGTGCCAGCAGCCACCGGGACAGGGGTTACGAGCAGTACTTC.

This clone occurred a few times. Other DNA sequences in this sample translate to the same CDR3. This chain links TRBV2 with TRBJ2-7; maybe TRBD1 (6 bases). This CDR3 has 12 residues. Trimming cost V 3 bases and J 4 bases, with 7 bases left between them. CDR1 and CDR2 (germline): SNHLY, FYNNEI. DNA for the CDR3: TGTGCCAGCAGTGAGGGGGCATACGAGCAGTACTTC. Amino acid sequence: CASSEGAYEQYF.

The CDR3 reads CASSLAERQETQYF. The CDR3 nucleotides read TGCGCCAGCAGCTTGGCGGAGCGGCAAGAGACCCAGTACTTC. The V and J genes are TRBV5-1 and TRBJ2-5; a weak D match, TRBD2 (5 bases). V was trimmed by 0 bases and J by 2 bases, leaving 8 bases between them. CDR3 length: 14 residues. Germline assignment: CDR1 SGHRS and CDR2 YFSETQ.

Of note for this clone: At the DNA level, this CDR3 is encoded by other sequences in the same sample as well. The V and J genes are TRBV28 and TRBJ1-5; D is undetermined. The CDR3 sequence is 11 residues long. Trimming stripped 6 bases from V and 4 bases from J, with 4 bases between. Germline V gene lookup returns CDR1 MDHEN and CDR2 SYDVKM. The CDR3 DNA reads TGTGCCAGCAGCTTTAATCAGCCCCAGCATTTT. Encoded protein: CASSFNQPQHF.

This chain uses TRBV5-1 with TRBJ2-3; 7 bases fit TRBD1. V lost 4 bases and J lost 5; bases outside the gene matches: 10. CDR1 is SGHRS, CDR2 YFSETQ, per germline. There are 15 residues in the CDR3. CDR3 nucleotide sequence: TGCGCCAGCAGCCGTCAGACAGGGCCAGAAGATACGCAGTATTTT. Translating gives CASSRQTGPEDTQYF.

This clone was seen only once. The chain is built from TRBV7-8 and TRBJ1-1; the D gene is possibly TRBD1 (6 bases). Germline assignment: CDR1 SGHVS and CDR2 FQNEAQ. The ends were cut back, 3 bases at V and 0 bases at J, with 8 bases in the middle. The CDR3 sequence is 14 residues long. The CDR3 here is CASSFQGMNTEAFF. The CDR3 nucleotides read TGTGCCAGCAGCTTTCAGGGGATGAACACTGAAGCTTTCTTT.

The CDR3 protein is CASSLGEVGADQKLFF. As DNA, the CDR3 is TGTGCCAGCAGCTTAGGAGAGGTGGGGGCGGATCAAAAACTGTTTTTT. The chain carries TRBV7-9 and TRBJ1-4; weak D call: TRBD1 (6 bases). CDR3 length equals 16 residues. The V gene lost 1 base and the J gene lost 9 bases, with 18 bases spanning the gap. CDR1 SEHNR and CDR2 FQNEAQ come from the germline V gene (reference sequence).

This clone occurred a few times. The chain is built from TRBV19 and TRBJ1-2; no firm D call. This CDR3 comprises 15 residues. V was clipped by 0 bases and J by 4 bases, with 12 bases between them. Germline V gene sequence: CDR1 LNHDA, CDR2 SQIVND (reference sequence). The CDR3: CASSIEVTRPYGYTF. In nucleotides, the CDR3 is TGTGCCAGTAGTATAGAGGTTACTCGTCCCTATGGCTACACCTTC.